This T cell receptor beta chain emerged from a study of Ad26.COV2.S vaccination and SARS-CoV-2 variants. Across the study: The study gave Ad26.COV2.S intramuscularly, once or twice 56 days apart.

Profiling relied on immunoSEQ multiplex PCR, and the TCRdb table lists in-frame clones only, not all of them. The data contain about 410,000 clones, 92% of them seen just once; the ten biggest clones take up around 1.7%. The treatment is: roughly 18 received Ad26.COV2.S at low or high dose, single or two shots; about five received placebo; per-sample allocation not given. On day 63 after the first injection, vaccine and placebo recipients gave samples. Notes on this clone: Its antigen is still unknown.

Study-level points and caveats: People given the vaccine had a wider spike-specific TCR breadth than placebo recipients did.

The ends were cut back, 3 bases at V and 5 bases at J, with 8 bases in the middle. The CDR3 extends over 12 amino acids. CDR1 and CDR2 from the germline V gene are SQVTM and ANQGSEA. Sequenced material: peripheral blood, taken in a trial of Ad26.COV2.S vaccine versus placebo. The receptor was isolated from a person between 18 and 60 years old who received the Ad26.COV2.S COVID-19 vaccine or a placebo. The genes are TRBV29-1 and TRBJ2-1; unclear D gene. CDR3 DNA: TGCAGCGTTGATCGCCCTAACAATGAGCAGTTCTTC. Protein: CSVDRPNNEQFF.